A selection of T cell receptor beta chains follows, all from one sample in a study of blood T cell repertoires in COVID-19. TCRdb keeps only in-frame clones here, not all; method: immunoSEQ multiplex PCR. The table has 250,000 to 350,000 clones, 84% seen once. The material sequenced was peripheral blood. Receptor source: a human donor with COVID-19, enrolled during active disease. The donor label of this sample is uncertain. Both conserved end residues are part of each CDR3. D genes are given only for firm matches. Size is omitted from some rows. Given values are once, few, many or a class for expanded clones.

CDR3: CASRVPGQGITQYF
DNA: TGTGCCAGCAGGGTTCCGGGACAGGGTATAACCCAGTACTTC
D: TRBD1
size: .
J: TRBJ2-5
V: TRBV28

CDR3: CAWSPDEGYEQYF
DNA: TGTGCCTGGAGTCCTGACGAGGGTTACGAGCAGTACTTC
D: .
size: .
J: TRBJ2-7
V: TRBV30

CDR3: CASSLGQRTGELFF
DNA: TGTGCCAGCAGCTTGGGACAGAGGACCGGGGAGCTGTTTTTT
D: TRBD1
size: .
J: TRBJ2-2
V: TRBV13

CDR3: CATSDPTGGQGATDTQYF
DNA: TGTGCCACCAGTGACCCGACGGGAGGACAGGGGGCAACAGATACGCAGTATTTT
D: TRBD1
size: once
J: TRBJ2-3
V: TRBV24-1

CDR3: CASQGLTNEKLFF
DNA: TGTGCCTCCCAGGGTTTAACTAATGAAAAACTGTTTTTT
D: .
size: .
J: TRBJ1-4
V: TRBV10-3

CDR3: CASSPVVEGEQFF
DNA: TGTGCCAGCAGCCCGGTGGTTGAGGGTGAGCAGTTCTTC
D: .
size: once
J: TRBJ2-1
V: TRBV11-3

CDR3: CASSLTPGTSGDNEQFF
DNA: TGTGCCAGCAGCTTAACCCCCGGGACTAGCGGAGACAATGAGCAGTTCTTC
D: TRBD2
size: .
J: TRBJ2-1
V: TRBV11-2

CDR3: CASSPRQGADTQYF
DNA: TGTGCCAGCAGTCCAAGACAGGGGGCAGATACGCAGTATTTT
D: TRBD1
size: .
J: TRBJ2-3
V: TRBV28

CDR3: CAISTPGQAYEQYF
DNA: TGTGCCATCAGTACACCGGGACAAGCCTACGAGCAGTACTTC
D: .
size: .
J: TRBJ2-7
V: TRBV10-3

CDR3: CASTPRQGMGNEQFF
DNA: TGTGCCAGCACGCCGAGACAGGGGATGGGCAATGAGCAGTTCTTC
D: TRBD1
size: once
J: TRBJ2-1
V: TRBV27

CDR3: CASTLTETEAFF
DNA: TGTGCCAGTACCCTTACGGAGACTGAAGCTTTCTTT
D: .
size: .
J: TRBJ1-1
V: TRBV19

CDR3: CAWSVGGGTEAFF
DNA: TGTGCCTGGAGTGTCGGGGGGGGGACTGAAGCTTTCTTT
D: .
size: .
J: TRBJ1-1
V: TRBV30